One T cell receptor (beta chain) is described in this entry. This sample stems from a study of blood T cell repertoires in COVID-19. The wider study: Samples came from the United States, Italy and Spain, spanning acute and convalescent COVID-19. Nucleic acid was either cDNA or gDNA, and it came from T cells, B-cell-depleted T cells, or PBMCs.

Authors' analysis steps: Using reference gene primer amplification, nucleated cell counts were estimated. Measured with immunoSEQ multiplex PCR; TCRdb has only the in-frame clones, and not every one. D and trimming come from the DNA, and the V and J calls and clone size come from that table. Among fewer than 45,000 clones listed, approximately 80% were seen once. The length of the CDR3 is 15 residues. Per the germline V gene, CDR1 is LNHDA and CDR2 is SQIVND (reference sequence). V was pared by 4 bases and J by 5 bases, with 16 bases between. V gene TRBV19 combines with J gene TRBJ2-3, with TRBD2 as a possible D gene (6 bases). The source is a human donor in a cohort sampled during active COVID-19. The sequenced sample consisted of peripheral blood. The CDR3 coding sequence is TGTGCCAGTAGTAAAATAGGGGAGGAGGGAGATACGCAGTATTTT. Its translation is CASSKIGEEGDTQYF.